This T cell receptor beta chain was found in a study of immune evolution from preneoplasia to lung adenocarcinoma. The CDR3 spans 12 residues. Germline assignment: CDR1 SGHRS and CDR2 YFSETQ. Trimming left V 2 bases short and J 6 bases short, with 8 bases between. The data were produced by immunoSEQ multiplex PCR, yet TCRdb's version contains in-frame clones alone and is incomplete. The table lists some 5,000 clones, more than 60% of them singletons, with approximately 15% in the top ten. In its sample, this clone was seen a few times. The sample consisted of FFPE adjacent normal lung tissue. The chain employs TRBV5-1 and TRBJ2-5; the D gene could be TRBD1 or TRBD2 (5 bases each). This clonotype originated in a person aged 65-85 years with lung adenocarcinoma. The CDR3 here is CASSFGGQTQYF. In nucleotides, the CDR3 is TGCGCCAGCAGCTTTGGGGGTCAGACCCAGTACTTC.